This T cell receptor beta chain was retrieved from a study of STAT3 mutations in large granular lymphocyte leukemia. About the research overall: Canonical activating STAT3 mutations were detected in roughly half of the longitudinally sequenced T-LGLL patients. The study, taken as a whole, reports: At least one immunodominant TCR beta clonotype appeared in every T-cell large granular lymphocyte leukemia patient. No sample exists from the first appearance of each clone. TCR clonotype switching after therapy occurred in about 35% of the 18 patients.

Turning to this clone: Its antigen is not identified.

Measured with immunoSEQ multiplex PCR; TCRdb has only the in-frame clones, and not every one. The table lists some 6,000 clones, approximately 91% of them singletons, with roughly 18% in the top ten. The sequence was obtained from a human donor with T large granular lymphocyte leukemia. Some clones in this sample may be carry-over from other donors' samples. The specimen sequenced was PBMCs.

CDR3 sequence reads: CASSPWGRPPSYNEQFF. Written as DNA, the CDR3 is TGTGCCAGCAGCCCCTGGGGGAGACCCCCCTCCTACAATGAGCAGTTCTTC. The rearrangement joins TRBV9 to TRBJ2-1, with D perhaps being TRBD1 or TRBD2 (5 bases each). In germline, CDR1 is SGDLS, CDR2 YYNGEE. The CDR3 is 17 residues long. Trimming took 4 bases from V and 0 from J, leaving 17 bases between them.